This TCR beta chain was retrieved from a study of cytomegalovirus exposure and HLA in healthy donors. Broader study findings: According to a subsequent analysis, TCR clusters identified in the first cohort showed a tendency to co-occur across the approximately 110 validation repertoires. For most TCR sequences rarity was the rule, although some public TCRs occurred in many donors.

Trimming removed 1 base from V and 6 bases from J; junction bases left unmatched: 7. CDR1 and CDR2 from the germline V gene are SGHNT and YYREEE (reference sequence). This CDR3 is 15 amino acids long. Notes on this clone: Its antigen is not identified.

The table came from immunoSEQ multiplex PCR; TCRdb's copy has only in-frame clones and leaves some out. This table has more than 85,000 clones, roughly 92% appearing once. This sequence joins TRBV5-4 and TRBJ1-1; 9 positions agree with TRBD1. This sequence was found in a woman in her thirties in good health and CMV-seropositive. The sequenced material came from PBMCs. CDR3 sequence: CASSLKGTGMAEAFF. In nucleotides, the CDR3 is TGTGCCAGCAGCTTGAAGGGGACAGGGATGGCTGAAGCTTTCTTT.